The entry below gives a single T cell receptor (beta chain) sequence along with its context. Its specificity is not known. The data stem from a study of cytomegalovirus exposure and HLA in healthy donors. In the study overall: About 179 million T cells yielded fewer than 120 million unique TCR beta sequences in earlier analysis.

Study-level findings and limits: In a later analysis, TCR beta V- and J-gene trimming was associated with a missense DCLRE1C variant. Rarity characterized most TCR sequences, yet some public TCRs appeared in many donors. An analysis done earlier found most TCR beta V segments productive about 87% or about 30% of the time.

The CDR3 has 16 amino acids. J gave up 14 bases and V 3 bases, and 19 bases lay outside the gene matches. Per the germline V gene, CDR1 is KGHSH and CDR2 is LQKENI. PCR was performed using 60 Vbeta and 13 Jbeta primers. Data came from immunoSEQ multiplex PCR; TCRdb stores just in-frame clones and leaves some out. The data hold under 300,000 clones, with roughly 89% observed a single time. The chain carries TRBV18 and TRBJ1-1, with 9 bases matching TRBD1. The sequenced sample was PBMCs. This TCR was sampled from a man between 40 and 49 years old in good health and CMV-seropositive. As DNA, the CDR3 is TGTGCCAGCTCACCCAAACAGGGGGCGAGACCGAACAACCACTTCTTT. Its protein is CASSPKQGARPNNHFF.